Following are 5 T cell receptor beta chains from one sample sequenced in a study of cytomegalovirus exposure and HLA in healthy donors. Primers included in the PCR were 60 Vbeta and 13 Jbeta primers. Generated by immunoSEQ multiplex PCR, the TCRdb table keeps only in-frame clones and is missing some. The data contain more than 150,000 clones, 60% to 85% of them singletons. The material sequenced was PBMCs. The origin of the receptors is a man aged 18 to 29 in good health and CMV-seronegative.

The J gene is TRBJ2-1, the V gene TRBV28, with TRBD2 matching over 9 bases. The CDR3 runs to 14 residues. V trimming: 10 bases; J trimming: 3 bases; junction bases outside the gene matches: 7. Germline loops: CDR1 MDHEN, CDR2 SYDVKM. CDR3 residues: CATASSGNYNEQFF. The DNA of the CDR3 is TGTGCCACCGCGTCTAGCGGGAACTACAATGAGCAGTTCTTC.

V usage is TRBV6-6 and J usage is TRBJ1-5; TRBD1 aligns across 7 bases. Trimming at V came to 5 bases and at J to 0 bases, leaving 4 bases not matched to a gene. The CDR3 sequence is 15 residues long. Germline V gene sequence: CDR1 MNHNY, CDR2 SVGAGI (reference sequence). CDR3 residues: CASSHRGLSNQPQHF. CDR3 in DNA: TGTGCCAGCAGTCACAGGGGACTTAGCAATCAGCCCCAGCATTTT.

This rearrangement joins TRBV18 to TRBJ1-1; D possibly corresponds to TRBD1 (6 bases). The CDR3 covers 13 residues. V was trimmed by 3 bases and J by 4 bases, leaving 9 bases between them. Germline V gene data show CDR1 as KGHSH and CDR2 as LQKENI. As DNA, the CDR3 is TGTGCCAGCTCACCGGACAGTTTCACTGAAGCTTTCTTT. Protein sequence: CASSPDSFTEAFF.

V is TRBV19 and J is TRBJ2-3, with 9 bases identical to TRBD1. CDR1 and CDR2 (germline): LNHDA, SQIVND (reference sequence). CDR3 length: 15 amino acids. Trimming took 6 bases from V and 3 from J; bases not matched to a gene: 7. In DNA, the CDR3 is TGTGCCAGTAGGCCGGGACAGGGTGGGACAGATACGCAGTATTTT. Its translation is CASRPGQGGTDTQYF. Combining the CDR3 with reference TRBV19 and TRBJ2-3 gives the whole variable domain DGGITQSPKYLFRKEGQNVTLSCEQNLNHDAMYWYRQDPGQGLRLIYYSQIVNDFQKGDIAEGYSVSREKKESFPLTVTSAQKNPTAFYLCASRPGQGGTDTQYFGPGTRLTVL.

J is TRBJ2-7 and V is TRBV7-8; 7 bases are a match to TRBD1. The CDR3 contains 15 residues. V dropped 3 bases and J dropped 4; count of bases not matched to a gene: 9. Germline V gives CDR1 SGHVS, CDR2 FQNEAQ. CDR3 region: CASSFVRDRPYEQYF. The CDR3 DNA follows: TGTGCCAGCAGCTTCGTCCGGGACAGACCTTACGAGCAGTACTTC.